The 20 T cell receptor beta chains listed next were all sequenced from one sample in a study of blood T cell repertoires in COVID-19. Generated by immunoSEQ multiplex PCR, the TCRdb table keeps only in-frame clones and is missing some. The sample lists about 100,000 clones, about 80% seen once, with around 29% in the top ten. The source material was peripheral blood. The source of these receptors is a man in his sixties or seventies with active or convalescent COVID-19.

The chain has TRBV7-9 and TRBJ2-2; no firm D call. V lost 5 bases to trimming and J lost 6 bases, with 16 bases between them. Germline loops: CDR1 SEHNR, CDR2 FQNEAQ (reference sequence). The CDR3 consists of 15 residues. CDR3 nucleotides: TGTGCCAGCAGCCCGAGACCGACATCAGCCGGGGAGCTGTTTTTT. It specifies CASSPRPTSAGELFF.

Ten or more counts support this clone. The gene calls are TRBV7-6 and TRBJ1-2; 7 bases agree with TRBD1. V lost 1 base and J lost 0; bases outside the gene matches: 5. The CDR3 is 16 residues long. Germline values: CDR1 SGHVS, CDR2 FNYEAQ. The CDR3 DNA is TGTGCCAGCAGCTTAGGAGGACAGGAGACTAACTATGGCTACACCTTC. Its protein product is CASSLGGQETNYGYTF.

This clone is a singleton in its sample. The chain employs TRBV5-6 and TRBJ1-5; 10 nucleotides agree with TRBD1. CDR3 length: 15 residues. Germline lookup yields CDR1 SGHDT and CDR2 YYEEEE. J lost 5 bases, V lost 3 bases, and 5 bases had no gene match. As DNA, the CDR3 is TGTGCCAGCAGCTACGGGACAGGGGCCCATCAGCCCCAGCATTTT. As protein: CASSYGTGAHQPQHF.

This chain links TRBV7-2 with TRBJ2-1; TRBD2 matches 9 bases. The CDR3 extends over 15 amino acids. V was clipped by 5 bases and J by 2 bases; unmatched bases: 4. Germline V CDR1 and CDR2: SGHTA, FQGNSA. The CDR3 protein is CASSPQRGAYNEQFF. The CDR3 region has the DNA TGTGCCAGCAGCCCCCAGCGGGGGGCCTACAATGAGCAGTTCTTC.

In its sample, this clone was seen once. The chain couples TRBV5-5 to TRBJ2-2, with 10 nucleotides matching TRBD1. The junction had 6 bases not matched to a gene; V was cut back by 4 bases and J by 3 bases. The CDR3 has 16 residues. Looked up from germline, CDR1 is SGHKS and CDR2 is YYEKEE (reference sequence). CDR3 bases: TGTGCCAGCAGCCTACCGGGACAGGGGTACACCGGGGAGCTGTTTTTT. Translation gives CASSLPGQGYTGELFF.

V gene TRBV25-1 combines with J gene TRBJ1-2; 7 nucleotides agree with TRBD1. The CDR3 length is 14 residues. After removal of 4 bases from V and 1 base from J, the junction contained 3 bases not matched to a gene. Germline CDR1 and CDR2: MGHDK and SYGVNS. CDR3 region: CASSGTGRNYGYTF. The CDR3 DNA reads as TGTGCCAGCAGTGGGACAGGTCGTAACTATGGCTACACCTTC.

The V call is TRBV15, the J call TRBJ1-2, with 9 bases fitting TRBD1. Trimming took 1 base from V and 0 from J; bases not matched to a gene: 3. CDR1 and CDR2 (germline): LNHNV, YYDKDF (reference sequence). CDR3 size: 16 residues. The CDR3 is CATSRGWDRANYGYTF. In DNA form, the CDR3 reads TGTGCCACCAGCAGAGGTTGGGACAGGGCTAACTATGGCTACACCTTC.

Worth noting for this clone: Its ends do not fully match the called genes, so a read error is possible. The chain has TRBV29-1 and TRBJ1-2, with a tentative D call TRBD1 (5 bases). The germline gives CDR1 SQVTM, CDR2 ANQGSEA. The CDR3 extends over 11 amino acids. The CDR3 region has the DNA TGCAGCGCTGAAAGGGGCTATGGCTACACCTTC. It yields the protein CSAERGYGYTF.

The chain recombines TRBV7-2 with TRBJ2-1, with D possibly TRBD1 on 6 matching bases. CDR1 is SGHTA and CDR2 is FQGNSA in the germline V gene. V was shortened by 5 bases and J by 0 bases, with 17 bases between the two germline ends. The CDR3 runs to 17 residues. The CDR3 sequence is CASSPRRGGSSYNEQFF. CDR3 bases: TGTGCCAGCAGCCCACGTAGAGGGGGAAGCTCCTACAATGAGCAGTTCTTC.

The gene calls are TRBV2 and TRBJ2-5, with 7 bases fitting TRBD2. The CDR3 has 17 amino acids. CDR1 is SNHLY, CDR2 FYNNEI, per germline. The V and J ends lost 2 bases and 4 bases, in that order; junction bases with no gene match: 13. CDR3: CASSERSGQGLGETQYF. The CDR3 nucleotides are TGTGCCAGCAGTGAACGTAGCGGGCAGGGTCTTGGAGAGACCCAGTACTTC.

The V call is TRBV24-1, the J call TRBJ2-2, with TRBD1 matching 7 bases. This CDR3 contains 17 residues. Per the germline V gene, CDR1 is KGHDR and CDR2 is SFDVKD. With 3 bases clipped from V and 5 bases from J, the junction kept 11 bases outside the gene matches. CDR3: CATSDPKSGGPTGELFF. CDR3 bases: TGTGCCACCAGTGATCCCAAGTCAGGGGGACCAACCGGGGAGCTGTTTTTT.

With respect to this clone: The junction differs from germline at one of its ends, possibly a read error. This rearrangement joins TRBV9 to TRBJ2-7; 12 bases match TRBD1. Germline V gene sequence: CDR1 SGDLS, CDR2 YYNGEE. This CDR3 is 16 amino acids long. For the CDR3, the DNA is TGTGCCAGCCGCGTCGGGGGAGGGACAGGGGGCGTCGAGCAGTACTTC. It translates to CASRVGGGTGGVEQYF.

This clone appeared a few times. The chain is built from TRBV7-7 and TRBJ2-2; D unclear. Trimming stripped 5 bases from V and 5 bases from J, with 12 bases between. Germline lookup yields CDR1 SSHAT and CDR2 FNYEAQ (reference sequence). The CDR3 loop spans 14 amino acids. CDR3 region: CASSEASGTGELFF. DNA for the CDR3: TGTGCCAGCAGCGAGGCGTCGGGTACCGGGGAGCTGTTTTTT.

The chain links TRBV29-1 to TRBJ2-2, with 11 bases fitting TRBD2. V lost 6 bases, J lost 4 bases, and 7 bases stayed unmatched. The CDR3 is 15 amino acids. Germline V gives CDR1 SQVTM, CDR2 ANQGSEA. The CDR3 region has the DNA TGCAGCGTGTGCACGGGACTAGCGGTCACCGGGGAGCTGTTTTTT. Translation gives CSVCTGLAVTGELFF.

The gene calls are TRBV24-1 and TRBJ2-1, with D possibly TRBD2 on 6 matching bases. CDR1 is KGHDR and CDR2 is SFDVKD in the germline V gene. The CDR3 runs 16 residues. V shed 5 bases and J shed 9 bases, with 22 bases lying between them. The CDR3 protein is CATSGFPSQGGIEQFF. For the CDR3, the DNA is TGTGCCACCAGTGGGTTTCCCAGCCAGGGAGGTATTGAGCAGTTCTTC.

The rearrangement uses TRBV7-2 and TRBJ2-7; weak D call: TRBD1 (6 bases). The CDR3 length is 15 residues. The V end lost 5 bases, the J end lost 2 bases, and 16 bases lay between the germline ends. Germline V gives CDR1 SGHTA, CDR2 FQGNSA. CDR3 loop: CASSVTGYTTYEQYF. The CDR3 DNA sequence: TGTGCCAGCAGCGTGACAGGTTACACCACCTACGAGCAGTACTTC.

This clone was found once. The chain carries TRBV4-2 and TRBJ2-5, with 13 bases lining up with TRBD2. This CDR3 is built from 20 residues. J gave up 5 bases and V 2 bases, and 17 bases lay outside the gene matches. Per germline, CDR1 LGHNA and CDR2 YNFKEQ. The CDR3 DNA sequence: TGTGCCAGCAGCCAATTCTCACTAGCGGGGGGGCAAGATTCGTCGGAGACCCAGTACTTC. Translated: CASSQFSLAGGQDSSETQYF.

The chain uses TRBV12-3 or TRBV12-4 and TRBJ1-2; D gene uncertain. The V end lost 2 bases, the J end lost 4 bases, and 5 bases lay between the germline ends. This CDR3 comprises 12 residues. CDR3 protein: CASSLIGYGYTF. CDR3 sequence (DNA): TGTGCCAGCAGTTTAATCGGCTATGGCTACACCTTC.

V gene TRBV28 combines with J gene TRBJ1-2; D call uncertain. Per the germline V gene, CDR1 is MDHEN and CDR2 is SYDVKM. V was pared by 2 bases and J by 5 bases, with 9 bases between. The CDR3 runs 13 residues. CDR3 amino acids: CASSLRLTYGYTF. CDR3 DNA: TGTGCCAGCAGTTTACGACTGACTTATGGCTACACCTTC.

The J gene is TRBJ1-1, the V gene TRBV5-4, with D possibly being TRBD1 (5 bases). The V and J ends lost 1 base and 1 base respectively, with 8 bases between them. Looked up from germline, CDR1 is SGHNT and CDR2 is YYREEE (reference sequence). The CDR3 runs to 14 residues. For the CDR3, the DNA is TGTGCCAGCAGCTTGACCACAGGGAACACTGAAGCTTTCTTT. Amino acid sequence: CASSLTTGNTEAFF. The full variable domain, with the rest looked up from reference TRBV5-4 and TRBJ1-1, is ETGVTQSPTHLIKTRGQQVTLRCSSQSGHNTVSWYQQALGQGPQFIFQYYREEENGRGNFPPRFSGLQFPNYSSELNVNALELDDSALYLCASSLTTGNTEAFFGQGTRLTVV.